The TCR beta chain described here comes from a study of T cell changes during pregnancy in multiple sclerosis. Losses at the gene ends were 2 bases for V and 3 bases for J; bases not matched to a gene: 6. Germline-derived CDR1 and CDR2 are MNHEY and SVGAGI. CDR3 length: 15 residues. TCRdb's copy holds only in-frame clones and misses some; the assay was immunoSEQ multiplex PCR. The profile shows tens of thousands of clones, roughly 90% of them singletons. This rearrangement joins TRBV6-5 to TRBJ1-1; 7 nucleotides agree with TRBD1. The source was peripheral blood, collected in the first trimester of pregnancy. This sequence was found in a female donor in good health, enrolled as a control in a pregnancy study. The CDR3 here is CASSYRGPPDTEAFF. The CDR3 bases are TGTGCCAGCAGTTACAGGGGGCCCCCGGACACTGAAGCTTTCTTT.